One sample yielded the 29 T cell receptor beta chains listed below, sequenced in a study of T cells expressing NK-cell markers (dated by TCRdb to about 2020). The receptor library was made with 5' RACE. Reads for this sample came from an Illumina HiSeq 2000. Following TCRdb reprocessing, every CDR3 protein sequence forms one entry, and DNA is not provided. The sample table records some 280,000 distinct CDR3 sequences. Around 0.4% of the sample goes to the ten largest clones. The sequenced sample was blood T cells: a sorted CD56 or NKG2C T cell subset, CD4+ or CD8+ T cells, or bulk PBMC T cells (not recorded which). These receptors came from a man in his late teens or twenties in good health. Donor details come from another sample of the same person, matched by shared clones.

The chain has TRBV7-9 and TRBJ2-5; TCRdb's assignment of TRBD1 cannot be checked, as there is no DNA. CDR3 length: 15 residues. CDR1 is SEHNR and CDR2 is FQNEAQ in the germline V gene (reference sequence). The CDR3 here is CASSFALAEGETQYF.

This rearrangement joins TRBV12-3 or TRBV12-4 to TRBJ2-2; TCRdb indicates TRBD1, and absent DNA this call remains unverified. This CDR3 has 18 amino acids. CDR3 amino acids: CASSFGGSGPINTGELFF.

This chain connects TRBV20-1 to TRBJ2-1; as DNA is missing, the TRBD2 call by TCRdb cannot be tested. The CDR3 consists of 19 residues. CDR1 and CDR2 (germline): DFQATT, SNEGSKA (reference sequence). This chain's CDR3 is CSARLAGGRSSKNYNEQFF.

CDR3 in amino acids: CSAKVGGRGNNEQFF. The chain combines TRBV20-1 with TRBJ2-1; TCRdb selects TRBD1, and the lack of DNA leaves this call unchecked. The CDR3 extends over 15 amino acids. CDR1 and CDR2 from the germline V gene are DFQATT and SNEGSKA (reference sequence).

The J gene is TRBJ1-6, the V gene TRBV5-1; TCRdb's assignment of TRBD1 cannot be checked, as there is no DNA. Germline CDR1 reads SGHRS; CDR2 reads YFSETQ. The CDR3 has 18 residues. The CDR3 protein is CASSLASTGGRDNSPLHF.

The chain links TRBV12-3 or TRBV12-4 to TRBJ2-1; TCRdb's assignment of TRBD2 cannot be checked, as there is no DNA. The CDR3 sequence is 14 residues long. The CDR3 protein is CASSWASGNNEQFF.

V and J are TRBV7-3 and TRBJ2-7. The germline CDR1 and CDR2 sequences are SGHTA and FQGTGA. The CDR3 runs to 15 residues. CDR3: CASSFTDTSLYEQYF.

CDR3 in amino acids: CASSSTGVGNTIYF. This rearrangement joins TRBV6-1 to TRBJ1-3; TCRdb's D call of TRBD1 is untestable without DNA. The CDR3 length is 14 residues. From germline, CDR1 is MNHNS and CDR2 SASEGT.

The chain employs TRBV5-1 and TRBJ1-2; TCRdb calls TRBD1, which cannot be checked without DNA. CDR1 and CDR2 (germline): SGHRS, YFSETQ. The CDR3 is 17 amino acids. CDR3 in amino acids: CASSLINIGTTGSGYTF.

CDR3 amino acids: CASSYAGASSGNTIYF. This chain joins TRBV6-5 and TRBJ1-3; TCRdb's assignment of TRBD1 cannot be checked, as there is no DNA. The CDR3 spans 16 residues. Germline V gives CDR1 MNHEY, CDR2 SVGAGI.

CDR3 sequence: CASSPHGTGGAGELFF. This chain connects TRBV6-1 to TRBJ2-2; the D call of TRBD1 rests on TCRdb alone, since no DNA is present to check it. Germline values: CDR1 MNHNS, CDR2 SASEGT. The CDR3 loop spans 16 amino acids.

The chain carries TRBV6-4 and TRBJ2-1; TCRdb gives TRBD1 as the D gene, but with no DNA this cannot be confirmed. This CDR3 contains 15 residues. CDR1 MRHNA and CDR2 SNTAGT come from the germline V gene. The chain's CDR3 is CASSMGQGSYNEQFF.

This chain links TRBV20-1 with TRBJ2-5; lacking DNA, the TRBD2 call made by TCRdb goes unchecked. CDR3 length: 13 amino acids. Germline V CDR1 and CDR2: DFQATT, SNEGSKA (reference sequence). This chain's CDR3 is CSASVSGQETQYF.

The CDR3 spells CASKAGYGYTF. This chain links TRBV12-3 or TRBV12-4 with TRBJ1-2. The CDR3 is 11 residues long.

The gene calls are TRBV12-3 or TRBV12-4 and TRBJ2-3; the D call of TRBD1 rests on TCRdb alone, since no DNA is present to check it. This CDR3 has 15 residues. CDR3 sequence reads: CASSLAGAGTDTQYF.

The V gene is TRBV20-1, the J gene TRBJ2-1; TCRdb proposes TRBD2, but this gene call is untestable without DNA. This CDR3 region has 14 residues. Germline CDR1 and CDR2: DFQATT and SNEGSKA (reference sequence). CDR3 region: CSASGTTFYNEQFF.

The chain is built from TRBV29-1 and TRBJ2-7; TCRdb designates TRBD2, a call that cannot be tested without DNA. Germline V gives CDR1 SQVTM, CDR2 ANQGSEA. CDR3 length: 14 amino acids. The CDR3: CSVEGGQRENEQYF.

The rearrangement links TRBV12-3 or TRBV12-4 to TRBJ1-1. The CDR3 extends over 14 amino acids. CDR3 amino acids: CASTYILSGTEAFF.

The rearrangement uses TRBV9 and TRBJ1-5. Per germline, CDR1 SGDLS and CDR2 YYNGEE. The CDR3 spans 15 residues. CDR3: CASSVDTGLPQPQHF.

J is TRBJ1-5 and V is TRBV2; TCRdb selects TRBD1, and the lack of DNA leaves this call unchecked. Germline values: CDR1 SNHLY, CDR2 FYNNEI. This CDR3 contains 15 residues. This CDR3 is CASSQDRTGDQPQHF.

The V gene is TRBV5-1, the J gene TRBJ2-1; TCRdb selects TRBD2, and the lack of DNA leaves this call unchecked. Germline V gene data show CDR1 as SGHRS and CDR2 as YFSETQ. The CDR3 sequence is 16 residues long. The CDR3 loop is CASSLTTTSGSQGKFF.

The CDR3 is CSARRSGRFDNEQFF. The chain recombines TRBV20-1 with TRBJ2-1; TCRdb proposes TRBD2, but this gene call is untestable without DNA. The germline V gene encodes CDR1 DFQATT and CDR2 SNEGSKA (reference sequence). The CDR3 sequence is 15 residues long.

This chain joins TRBV5-6 and TRBJ1-1. Germline assignment: CDR1 SGHDT and CDR2 YYEEEE. CDR3 length equals 14 residues. CDR3 loop: CASSFGRSDTEAFF.

The V and J genes are TRBV29-1 and TRBJ2-1. The CDR3 loop spans 13 amino acids. Germline values: CDR1 SQVTM, CDR2 ANQGSEA. CDR3 loop: CSGRLDSYNEQFF.

Here the CDR3 reads CASSLAGAGYGYTF. The J gene is TRBJ1-2, the V gene TRBV12-3 or TRBV12-4; TCRdb proposes TRBD1, but this gene call is untestable without DNA. The CDR3 consists of 14 residues.

The chain joins TRBV7-9 to TRBJ2-2; without DNA, the TCRdb call of TRBD1 cannot be checked. This CDR3 comprises 14 residues. Germline CDR1 is SEHNR and CDR2 is FQNEAQ (reference sequence). CDR3 sequence reads: CASSSTGRTGELFF.

The CDR3 loop reads CASSYLGTESYEQYF. The chain joins TRBV6-5 to TRBJ2-7; no DNA is available, so the TRBD1 call from TCRdb remains unchecked. Germline-derived CDR1 and CDR2 are MNHEY and SVGAGI. This CDR3 contains 15 residues.

The chain combines TRBV6-6 with TRBJ2-1; TCRdb calls TRBD1, which cannot be checked without DNA. The germline CDR1 and CDR2 sequences are MNHNY and SVGAGI (reference sequence). This CDR3 contains 13 residues. CDR3 loop: CASSPPSYNEQFF.

The genes are TRBV6-2 or TRBV6-3 and TRBJ2-3. CDR1 is MNHEY and CDR2 is SVGEGT in the germline V gene. The CDR3 runs 13 residues. CDR3 sequence: CASKESSTDTQYF.